Given below is one T cell receptor (beta chain) in context. This sample is part of a study of blood T cell repertoires in COVID-19. Looking at the study overall: Samples taken during acute and convalescent COVID-19 were collected in the United States, Italy and Spain. PBMCs, B-cell-depleted T cells, or T cells were the source of the cDNA or gDNA that made up the material.

Germline CDR1 reads MDHEN; CDR2 reads SYDVKM. There are 15 residues in the CDR3. The V and J ends lost 6 bases and 5 bases, in that order; junction bases with no gene match: 9. Original data processing: Amplification with reference gene primers provided the estimates of nucleated cell counts. Only in-frame clones appear in the TCRdb table, and some are missing; sequencing was by immunoSEQ multiplex PCR. For V, J and clone size, that table is used; D and trimming come from the DNA. The sample lists 250,000 to 300,000 clones; around 87% were seen once. Material for sequencing was peripheral blood. The V and J genes are TRBV28 and TRBJ1-2, with 10 nucleotides matching TRBD1. The clonotype originates from a man in his late teens or twenties with active or convalescent COVID-19. The CDR3 nucleotides are TGTGCCAGCAGCCGGACAGGGGGGGGACTTTATGGCTACACCTTC. Translating gives CASSRTGGGLYGYTF.